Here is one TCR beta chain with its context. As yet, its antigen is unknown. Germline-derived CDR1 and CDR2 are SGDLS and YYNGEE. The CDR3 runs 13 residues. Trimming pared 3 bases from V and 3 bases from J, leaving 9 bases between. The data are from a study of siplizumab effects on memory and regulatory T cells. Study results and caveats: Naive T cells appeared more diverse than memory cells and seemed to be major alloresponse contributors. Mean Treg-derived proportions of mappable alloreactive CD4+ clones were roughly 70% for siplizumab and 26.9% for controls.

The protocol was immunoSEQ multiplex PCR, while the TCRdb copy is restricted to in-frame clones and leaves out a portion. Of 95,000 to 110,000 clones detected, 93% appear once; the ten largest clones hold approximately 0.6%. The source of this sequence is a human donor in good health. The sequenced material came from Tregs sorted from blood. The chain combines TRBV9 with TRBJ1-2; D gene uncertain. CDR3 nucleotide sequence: TGTGCCAGCAGCGGGACCGGAGACTATGGCTACACCTTC. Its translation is CASSGTGDYGYTF. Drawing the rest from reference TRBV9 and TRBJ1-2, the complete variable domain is DSGVTQTPKHLITATGQRVTLRCSPRSGDLSVYWYQQSLDQGLQFLIQYYNGEERAKGNILERFSAQQFPDLHSELNLSSLELGDSALYFCASSGTGDYGYTFGSGTRLTVV.